This T cell receptor (beta chain) is drawn from a study of blood T cell repertoires in COVID-19. Some clones are missing from TCRdb's copy, which holds only in-frame ones; the method was immunoSEQ multiplex PCR. The sample lists more than 95,000 clones, about four fifths occurring once. The receptor was derived from a man between 35 and 55 years old with active or convalescent COVID-19. Input material: peripheral blood.

This CDR3 reads CASRTGMNTEAFF. Here the CDR3 DNA reads TGTGCCAGTAGGACAGGGATGAACACTGAAGCTTTCTTT. V usage is TRBV19 and J usage is TRBJ1-1; 7 bases line up with TRBD1. The CDR3 consists of 13 residues. Germline V lookup: CDR1 LNHDA, CDR2 SQIVND (reference sequence). V trimming: 6 bases; J trimming: 0 bases; junction bases outside the gene matches: 1. The full variable domain, with the rest looked up from reference TRBV19 and TRBJ1-1, is DGGITQSPKYLFRKEGQNVTLSCEQNLNHDAMYWYRQDPGQGLRLIYYSQIVNDFQKGDIAEGYSVSREKKESFPLTVTSAQKNPTAFYLCASRTGMNTEAFFGQGTRLTVV.